This T cell receptor (beta chain) comes out of a study of shared clonotypes between healthy human individuals. Assay execution took place at the deep level. Original methodology: For the immunoSEQ data, sequences were junction-only without quality scores, so filtering differed. Repertoires were generated with immunoSEQ multiplex PCR, while TCRdb's copy carries only in-frame clones and drops some. V, J and clone size reflect that table, while D and trimming were determined from the DNA. The sample consists of over 2 million clones, 85% to 95% of them appearing once. CDR1 is MDHEN and CDR2 is SYDVKM in the germline V gene. CDR3 length equals 15 residues. V dropped 5 bases and J dropped 3; count of bases not matched to a gene: 1. Study-level findings and limits: The represented genetic and exposure-history diversity was limited by the small number of donors. A reduction in generation probabilities was seen for non-shared clonotypes relative to those shared by all four donors.

Worth noting for this clone: Antigen unknown.

Sequencing used naive CD4+ T cells sorted from blood. Noted subset: CD45RA+ positively selected. The sequence was obtained from a man younger than 30 in good health. The chain uses TRBV28 and TRBJ1-6, with 10 positions matching TRBD1. This chain's CDR3 is CASSRTGGYNSPLHF. As DNA, the CDR3 is TGTGCCAGCAGTCGGACAGGGGGCTATAATTCACCCCTCCACTTT.